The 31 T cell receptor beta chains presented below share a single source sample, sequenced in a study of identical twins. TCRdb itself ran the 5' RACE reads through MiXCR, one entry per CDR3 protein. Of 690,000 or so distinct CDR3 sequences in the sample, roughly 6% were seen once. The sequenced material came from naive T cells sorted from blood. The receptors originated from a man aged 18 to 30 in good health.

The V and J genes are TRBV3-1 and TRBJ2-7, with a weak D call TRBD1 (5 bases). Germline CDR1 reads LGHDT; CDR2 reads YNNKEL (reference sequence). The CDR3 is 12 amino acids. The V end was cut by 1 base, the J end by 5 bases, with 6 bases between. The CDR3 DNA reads TGTGCCAGCAGCCAAGGGGGCGACGAGCAGTACGTC. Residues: CASSQGGDEQYV.

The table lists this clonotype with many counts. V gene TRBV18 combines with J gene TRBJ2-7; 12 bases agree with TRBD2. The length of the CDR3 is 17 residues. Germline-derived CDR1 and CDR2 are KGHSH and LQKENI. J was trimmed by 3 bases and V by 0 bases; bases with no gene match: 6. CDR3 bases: TGTGCCAGCTCACCACCGTCGACTAGCGGGAGTGTCTACGAGCAGTACTTC. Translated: CASSPPSTSGSVYEQYF.

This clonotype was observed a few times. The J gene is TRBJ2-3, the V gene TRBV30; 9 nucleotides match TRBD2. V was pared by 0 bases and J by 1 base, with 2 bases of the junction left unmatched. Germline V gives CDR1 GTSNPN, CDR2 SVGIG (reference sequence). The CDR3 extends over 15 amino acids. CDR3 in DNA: TGTGCCTGGAGTGTTCTAGCGGGACGCACAGATACGCAGTATTTT. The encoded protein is CAWSVLAGRTDTQYF.

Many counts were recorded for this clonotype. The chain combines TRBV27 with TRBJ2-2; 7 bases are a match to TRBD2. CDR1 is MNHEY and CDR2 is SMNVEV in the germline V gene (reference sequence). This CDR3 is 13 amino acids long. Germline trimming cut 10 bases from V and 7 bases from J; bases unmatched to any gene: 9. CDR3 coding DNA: TGTGCCACCTCAGCGGGATTGGGCGGGGAGCTGTTTTTT. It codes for CATSAGLGGELFF.

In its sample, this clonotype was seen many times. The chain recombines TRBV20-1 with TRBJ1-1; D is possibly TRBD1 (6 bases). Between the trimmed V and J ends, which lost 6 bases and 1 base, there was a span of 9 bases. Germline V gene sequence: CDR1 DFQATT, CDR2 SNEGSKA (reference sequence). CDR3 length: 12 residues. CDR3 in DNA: TGCAGTGCCAGCAGGGGGAACACTGAAGCTTTCTTT. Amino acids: CSASRGNTEAFF.

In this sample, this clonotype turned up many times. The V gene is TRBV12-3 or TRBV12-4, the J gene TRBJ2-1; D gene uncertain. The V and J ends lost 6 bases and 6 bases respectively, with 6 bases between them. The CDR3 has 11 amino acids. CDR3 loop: CASRDVNEQFF. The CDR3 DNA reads TGTGCCAGCAGGGACGTCAATGAGCAGTTCTTC.

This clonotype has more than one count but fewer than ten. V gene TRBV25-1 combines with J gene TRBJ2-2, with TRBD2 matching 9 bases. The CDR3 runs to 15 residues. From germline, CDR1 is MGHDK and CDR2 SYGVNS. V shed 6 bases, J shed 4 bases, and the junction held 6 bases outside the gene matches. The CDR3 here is CASSLSGGFTGELFF. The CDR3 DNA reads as TGTGCCAGCAGCCTTAGCGGGGGCTTCACCGGGGAGCTGTTTTTT.

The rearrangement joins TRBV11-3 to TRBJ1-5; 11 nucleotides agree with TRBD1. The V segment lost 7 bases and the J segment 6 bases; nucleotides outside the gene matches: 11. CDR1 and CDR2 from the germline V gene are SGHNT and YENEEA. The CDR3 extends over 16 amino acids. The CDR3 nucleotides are TGTGCCAGCACTTCCCCTTGCGGGACAGGGGGTCAGCCCCAGCATTTT. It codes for CASTSPCGTGGQPQHF.

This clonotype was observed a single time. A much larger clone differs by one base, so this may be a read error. The DNA of the CDR3 is TGTGCCAGCAAGGAGGGCTACGAGCAGTACTTC. Protein: CASKEGYEQYF. The rearrangement uses TRBV28 and TRBJ2-7; D is perhaps TRBD2 (6 bases). CDR1 and CDR2 from the germline V gene are MDHEN and SYDVKM. The V and J ends lost 7 bases and 3 bases respectively, with 7 bases between them. CDR3 length equals 11 residues. Supplemented by reference TRBV28 and TRBJ2-7, the full variable domain reads DVKVTQSSRYLVKRTGEKVFLECVQDMDHENMFWYRQDPGLGLRLIYFSYDVKMKEKGDIPEGYSVSREKKERFSLILESASTNQTSMYLCASKEGYEQYFGPGTRLTVT.

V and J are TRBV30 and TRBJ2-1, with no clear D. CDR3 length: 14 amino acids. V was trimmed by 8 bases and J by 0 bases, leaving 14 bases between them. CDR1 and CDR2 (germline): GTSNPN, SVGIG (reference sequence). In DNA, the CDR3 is TGTGCCGGGTTGTGGGCCAGCTCCTACAATGAGCAGTTCTTC. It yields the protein CAGLWASSYNEQFF.

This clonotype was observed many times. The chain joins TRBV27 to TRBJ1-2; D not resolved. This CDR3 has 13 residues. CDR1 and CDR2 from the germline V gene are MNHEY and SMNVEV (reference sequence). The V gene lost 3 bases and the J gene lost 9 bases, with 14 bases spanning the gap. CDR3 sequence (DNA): TGTGCCAGCAGTTTCGGGGATCCTCCGAGCTACACCTTC. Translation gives CASSFGDPPSYTF.

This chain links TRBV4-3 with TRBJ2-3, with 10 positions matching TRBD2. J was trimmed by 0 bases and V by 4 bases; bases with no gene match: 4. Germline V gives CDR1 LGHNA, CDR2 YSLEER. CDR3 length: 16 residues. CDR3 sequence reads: CASSRTSGESTDTQYF. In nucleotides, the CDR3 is TGCGCCAGCAGCCGTACTAGCGGGGAGAGCACAGATACGCAGTATTTT.

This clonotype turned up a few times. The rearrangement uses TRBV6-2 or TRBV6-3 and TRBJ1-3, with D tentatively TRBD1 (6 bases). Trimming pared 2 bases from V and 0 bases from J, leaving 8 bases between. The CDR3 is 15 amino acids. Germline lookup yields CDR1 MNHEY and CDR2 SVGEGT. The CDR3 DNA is TGTGCCAGCAGTTACGGACAGATCTCTGGAAACACCATATATTTT. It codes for CASSYGQISGNTIYF.

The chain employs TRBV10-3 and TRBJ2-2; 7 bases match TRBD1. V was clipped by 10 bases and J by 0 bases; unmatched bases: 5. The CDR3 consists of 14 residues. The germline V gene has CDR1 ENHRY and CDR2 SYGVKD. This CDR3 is CASLGTANTGELFF. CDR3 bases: TGTGCCAGCTTAGGGACAGCGAACACCGGGGAGCTGTTTTTT.

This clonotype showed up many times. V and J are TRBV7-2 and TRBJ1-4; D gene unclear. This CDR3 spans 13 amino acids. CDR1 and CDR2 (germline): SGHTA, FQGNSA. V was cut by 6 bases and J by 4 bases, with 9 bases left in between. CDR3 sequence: CASSTYGNEKLFF. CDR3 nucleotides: TGTGCCAGCAGTACGTACGGTAATGAAAAACTGTTTTTT.

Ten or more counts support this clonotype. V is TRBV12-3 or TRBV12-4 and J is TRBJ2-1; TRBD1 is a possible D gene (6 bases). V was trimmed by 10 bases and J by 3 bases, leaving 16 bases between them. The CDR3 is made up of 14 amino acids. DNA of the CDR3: TGTGCCACCGAAGGACAGTCATACTACAATGAGCAGTTCTTC. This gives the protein CATEGQSYYNEQFF.

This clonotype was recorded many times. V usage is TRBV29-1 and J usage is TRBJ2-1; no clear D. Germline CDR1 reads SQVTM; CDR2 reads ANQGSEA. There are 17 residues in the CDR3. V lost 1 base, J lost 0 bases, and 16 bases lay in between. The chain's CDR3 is CSVEGGVPPSSYNEQFF. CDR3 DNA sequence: TGCAGCGTTGAAGGCGGTGTTCCCCCCAGCTCCTACAATGAGCAGTTCTTC.

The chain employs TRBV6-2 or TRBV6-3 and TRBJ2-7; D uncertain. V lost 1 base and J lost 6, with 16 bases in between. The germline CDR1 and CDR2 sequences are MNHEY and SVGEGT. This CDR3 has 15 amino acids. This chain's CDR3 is CASSYFGPRPAEQYF. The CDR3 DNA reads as TGTGCCAGCAGTTACTTTGGGCCGAGACCCGCCGAGCAGTACTTC.

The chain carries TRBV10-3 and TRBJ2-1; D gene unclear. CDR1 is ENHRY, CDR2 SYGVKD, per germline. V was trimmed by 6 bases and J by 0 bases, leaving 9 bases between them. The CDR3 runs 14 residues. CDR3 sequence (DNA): TGTGCCATCAGGGACGGTAGCTCCTACAATGAGCAGTTCTTC. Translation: CAIRDGSSYNEQFF.

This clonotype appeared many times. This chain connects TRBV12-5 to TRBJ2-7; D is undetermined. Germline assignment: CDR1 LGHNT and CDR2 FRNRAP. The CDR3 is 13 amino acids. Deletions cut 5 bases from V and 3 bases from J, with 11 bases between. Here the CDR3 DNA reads TGTGCTAGTGGTACCGCCAACCTCTACGAGCAGTACGTC. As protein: CASGTANLYEQYV.

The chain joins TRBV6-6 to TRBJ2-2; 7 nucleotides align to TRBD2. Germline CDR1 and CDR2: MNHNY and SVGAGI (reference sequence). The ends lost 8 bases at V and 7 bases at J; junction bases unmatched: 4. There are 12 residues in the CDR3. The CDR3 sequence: CASYREDGELFF. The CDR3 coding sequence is TGTGCCAGCTACCGGGAGGACGGGGAGCTGTTTTTT.

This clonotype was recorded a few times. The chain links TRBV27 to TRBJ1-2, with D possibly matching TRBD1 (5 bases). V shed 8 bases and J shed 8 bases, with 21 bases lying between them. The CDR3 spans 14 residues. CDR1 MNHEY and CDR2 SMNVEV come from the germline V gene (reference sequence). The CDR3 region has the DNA TGTGCCAGCCGGCGGGACGGCTCCCGGGAAGGCTACACCTTC. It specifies CASRRDGSREGYTF.

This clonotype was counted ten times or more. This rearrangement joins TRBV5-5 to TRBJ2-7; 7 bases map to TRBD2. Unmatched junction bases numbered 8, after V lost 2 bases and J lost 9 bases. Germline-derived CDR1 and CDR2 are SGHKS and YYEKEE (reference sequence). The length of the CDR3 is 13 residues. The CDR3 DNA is TGTGCCAGCAGCTTTGATGTGGCTAGCGGGCAGTACGTC. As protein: CASSFDVASGQYV.

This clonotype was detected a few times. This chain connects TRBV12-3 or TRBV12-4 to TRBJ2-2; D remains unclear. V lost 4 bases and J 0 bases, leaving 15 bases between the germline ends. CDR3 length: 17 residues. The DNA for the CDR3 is TGTGCCAGCAGTTGGCCGCACAGAGAAACGAACACCGGGGAGCTGTTTTTT. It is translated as CASSWPHRETNTGELFF.

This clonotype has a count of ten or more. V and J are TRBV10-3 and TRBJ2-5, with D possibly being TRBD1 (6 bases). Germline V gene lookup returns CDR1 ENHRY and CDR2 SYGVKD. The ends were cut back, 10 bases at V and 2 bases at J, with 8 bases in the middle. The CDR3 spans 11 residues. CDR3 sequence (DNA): TGTGCCACAGGGGAGCAAGAGACCCAGTACTTC. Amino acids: CATGEQETQYF.

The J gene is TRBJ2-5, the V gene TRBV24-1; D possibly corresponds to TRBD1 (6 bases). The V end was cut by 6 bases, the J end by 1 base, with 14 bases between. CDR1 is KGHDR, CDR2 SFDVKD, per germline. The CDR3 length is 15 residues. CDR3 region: CATSRTGISQETQYF. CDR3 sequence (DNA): TGTGCCACCAGTCGAACAGGGATTTCCCAAGAGACCCAGTACTTC.

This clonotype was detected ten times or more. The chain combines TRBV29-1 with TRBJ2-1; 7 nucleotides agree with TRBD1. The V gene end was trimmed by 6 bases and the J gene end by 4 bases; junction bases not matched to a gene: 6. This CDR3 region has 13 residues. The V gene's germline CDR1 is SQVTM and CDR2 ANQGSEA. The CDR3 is CSVSGTAYNEQFF. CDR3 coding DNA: TGCAGCGTCTCCGGGACAGCTTACAATGAGCAGTTCTTC.

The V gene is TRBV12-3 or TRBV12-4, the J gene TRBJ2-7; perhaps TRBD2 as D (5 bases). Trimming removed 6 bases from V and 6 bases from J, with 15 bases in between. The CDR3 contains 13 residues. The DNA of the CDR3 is TGTGCCAGCAGGGGGAGATCGGCCTGCGAGCAGTACGTC. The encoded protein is CASRGRSACEQYV.

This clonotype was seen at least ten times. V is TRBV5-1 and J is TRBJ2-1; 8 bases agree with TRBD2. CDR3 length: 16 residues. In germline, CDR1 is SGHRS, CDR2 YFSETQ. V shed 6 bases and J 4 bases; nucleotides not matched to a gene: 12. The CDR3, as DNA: TGCGCCAGCAAAGGGGCGCGGGAGGTTGGATACAATGAGCAGTTCTTC. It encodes CASKGAREVGYNEQFF.

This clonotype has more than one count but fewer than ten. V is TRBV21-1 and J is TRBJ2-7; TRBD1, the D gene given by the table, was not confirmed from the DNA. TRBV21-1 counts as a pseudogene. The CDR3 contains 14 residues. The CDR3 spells CAAKDRDSSYEQYV. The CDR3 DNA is TGTGCCGCCAAAGACAGGGACTCCTCCTACGAGCAGTACGTC.

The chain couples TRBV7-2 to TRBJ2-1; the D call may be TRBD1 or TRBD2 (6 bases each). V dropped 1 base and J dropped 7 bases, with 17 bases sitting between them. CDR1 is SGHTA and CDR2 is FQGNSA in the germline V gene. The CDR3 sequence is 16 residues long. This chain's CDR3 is CASSLESGGPLNEQFF. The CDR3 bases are TGTGCCAGCAGCTTAGAGTCCGGGGGCCCCTTGAATGAGCAGTTCTTC.